The source of this T cell receptor (beta chain) is a study of beta chain features in type 1 diabetes. Study-wide context: Over all samples combined, more than 90,000,000 sorted cells were examined.

Of the isolated RNA, all was reverse transcribed, and so the sequenced material was expressed TCRB transcripts. Only in-frame clones appear in the TCRdb table, and some are missing; sequencing was by immunoSEQ multiplex PCR. The sample contains about 700,000 clones, about an eighth of which appear only once. From germline, CDR1 is SGHRS and CDR2 YFSETQ. This CDR3 has 13 residues. V was cut by 3 bases and J by 5 bases, with 11 bases left in between. In regard to this clone: Its antigen is currently unknown.

Overall study results and limits: In all four CD4+ subsets, TCRB CDR3 length was significantly, moderately reduced in type 1 diabetes.

This receptor was obtained from a man between 18 and 35 years old with type 1 diabetes. J is TRBJ2-5 and V is TRBV5-1; no reliable D call. Sequenced input: naive CD4+ T cells from blood. The CDR3 here is CASSSGSDETQYF. In DNA, the CDR3 is TGCGCCAGCAGCTCAGGATCTGATGAGACCCAGTACTTC.